Given below is one T cell receptor beta chain in context. What it binds is not known. Sequencing was performed with immunoSEQ multiplex PCR; in TCRdb, only in-frame clones are kept and a portion is missing. This sample has some 300,000 clones, with around 79% found just once. From germline, CDR1 is SEHNR and CDR2 FQNEAQ (reference sequence). CDR3 size: 14 residues. The J segment lost 8 bases and the V segment lost 6 bases, leaving 10 bases of the junction unmatched. The entry originates in a study of shared clonotypes between healthy human individuals. Study-level information: Each donor contributed plates that comprised three CD4 naive, three CD4 memory, two CD8 naive and one CD8 memory. Points from the study as a whole: The sole specimen, blood, was sampled, and tissue repertoires likely differ.

V is TRBV7-9 and J is TRBJ1-2; the match to TRBD1 covers 9 bases. Sequences were obtained from memory CD4+ T cells sorted from blood. Sample subset: CD45RA-negative fraction. The receptor comes from a man aged 30 to 45 in good health. CDR3 sequence reads: CASSSTGGASGYTF. Here the CDR3 DNA reads TGTGCCAGCAGTTCTACAGGGGGCGCATCAGGCTACACCTTC.